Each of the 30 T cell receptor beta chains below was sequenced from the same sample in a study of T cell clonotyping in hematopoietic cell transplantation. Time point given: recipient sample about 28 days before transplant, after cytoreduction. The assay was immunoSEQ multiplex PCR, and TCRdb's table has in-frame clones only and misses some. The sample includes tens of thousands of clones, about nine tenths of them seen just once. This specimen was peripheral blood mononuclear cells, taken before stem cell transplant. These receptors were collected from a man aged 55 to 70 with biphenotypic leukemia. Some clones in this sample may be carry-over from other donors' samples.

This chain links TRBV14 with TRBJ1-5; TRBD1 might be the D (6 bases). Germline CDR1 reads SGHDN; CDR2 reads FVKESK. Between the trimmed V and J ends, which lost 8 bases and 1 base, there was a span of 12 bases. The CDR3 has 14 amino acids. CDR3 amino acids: CASHRVTSNQPQHF. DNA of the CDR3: TGTGCCAGCCACAGGGTTACGAGCAATCAGCCCCAGCATTTT.

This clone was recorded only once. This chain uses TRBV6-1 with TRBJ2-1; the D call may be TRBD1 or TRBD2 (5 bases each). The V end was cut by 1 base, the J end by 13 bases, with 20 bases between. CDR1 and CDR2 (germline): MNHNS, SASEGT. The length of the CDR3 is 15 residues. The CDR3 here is CASSEVGESRPEQFF. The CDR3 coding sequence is TGTGCCAGCAGTGAAGTGGGGGAATCCAGACCCGAACAGTTCTTC.

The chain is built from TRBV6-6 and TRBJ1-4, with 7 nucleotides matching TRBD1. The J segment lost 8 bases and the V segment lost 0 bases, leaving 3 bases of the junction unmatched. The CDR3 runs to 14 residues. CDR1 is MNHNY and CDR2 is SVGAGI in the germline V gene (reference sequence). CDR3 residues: CASSYSRQGEKLFF. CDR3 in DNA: TGTGCCAGCAGTTACTCTCGACAGGGAGAAAAACTGTTTTTT.

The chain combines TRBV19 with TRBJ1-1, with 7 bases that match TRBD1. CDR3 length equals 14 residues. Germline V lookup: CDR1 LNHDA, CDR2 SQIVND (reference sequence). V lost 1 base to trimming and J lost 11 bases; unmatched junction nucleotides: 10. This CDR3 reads CASSIGVFTGAAFF. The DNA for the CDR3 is TGTGCCAGTAGTATAGGGGTTTTCACAGGGGCGGCTTTCTTT. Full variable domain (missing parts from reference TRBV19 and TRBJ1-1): DGGITQSPKYLFRKEGQNVTLSCEQNLNHDAMYWYRQDPGQGLRLIYYSQIVNDFQKGDIAEGYSVSREKKESFPLTVTSAQKNPTAFYLCASSIGVFTGAAFFGQGTRLTVV.

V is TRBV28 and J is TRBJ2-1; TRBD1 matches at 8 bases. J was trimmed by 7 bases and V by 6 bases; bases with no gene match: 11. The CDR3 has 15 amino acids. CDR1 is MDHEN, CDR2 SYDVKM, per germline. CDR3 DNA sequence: TGTGCCAGCAGGAGTATCGGACAGGGCACGAATGAGCAGTTCTTC. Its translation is CASRSIGQGTNEQFF.

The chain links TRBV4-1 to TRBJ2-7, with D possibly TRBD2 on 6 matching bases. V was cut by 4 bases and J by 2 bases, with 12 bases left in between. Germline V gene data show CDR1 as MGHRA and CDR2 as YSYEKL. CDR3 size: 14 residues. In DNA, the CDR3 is TGCGCCAGCAGCCCCGGGACTCGGACCTACGAGCAGTACTTC. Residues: CASSPGTRTYEQYF.

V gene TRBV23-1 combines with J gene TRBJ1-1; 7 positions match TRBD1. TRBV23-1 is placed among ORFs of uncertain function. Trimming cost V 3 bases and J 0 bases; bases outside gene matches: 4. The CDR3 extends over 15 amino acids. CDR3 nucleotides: TGCGCCAGCAGTCAGGGACAGTCTTTGAACACTGAAGCTTTCTTT. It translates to CASSQGQSLNTEAFF.

CDR3 residues: CASSQDWRSKVGEKLFF. The DNA of the CDR3 is TGCGCCAGCAGCCAAGACTGGAGGTCGAAAGTAGGCGAAAAACTGTTTTTT. The rearrangement joins TRBV4-3 to TRBJ1-4; D remains ambiguous. Trimming pared 0 bases from V and 8 bases from J, leaving 19 bases between. Germline V lookup: CDR1 LGHNA, CDR2 YSLEER. The CDR3 spans 17 residues.

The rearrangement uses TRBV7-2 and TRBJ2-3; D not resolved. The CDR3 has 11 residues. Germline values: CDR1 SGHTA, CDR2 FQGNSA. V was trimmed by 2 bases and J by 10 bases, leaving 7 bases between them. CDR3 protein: CASSLSVPQYF. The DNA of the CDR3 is TGTGCCAGCAGCTTATCGGTCCCGCAGTATTTT.

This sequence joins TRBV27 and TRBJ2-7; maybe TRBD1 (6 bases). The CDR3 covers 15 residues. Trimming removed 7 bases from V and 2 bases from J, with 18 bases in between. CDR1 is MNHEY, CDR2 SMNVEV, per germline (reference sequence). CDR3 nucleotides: TGTGCCAGCATGGGTGGCAGGGGAAAAACCTACGAGCAGTACTTC. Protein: CASMGGRGKTYEQYF.

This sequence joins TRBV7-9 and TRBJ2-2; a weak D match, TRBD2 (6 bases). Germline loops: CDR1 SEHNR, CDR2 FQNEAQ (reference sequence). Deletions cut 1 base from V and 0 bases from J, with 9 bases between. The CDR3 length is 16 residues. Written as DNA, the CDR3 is TGTGCCAGCAGCTTAGGGGGACTTTCGAACACCGGGGAGCTGTTTTTT. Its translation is CASSLGGLSNTGELFF.

Here the CDR3 reads CASSGKGRDTGELFF. The CDR3 DNA sequence: TGCGCCAGCAGTGGTAAGGGAAGAGACACCGGGGAGCTGTTTTTT. The chain combines TRBV10-1 with TRBJ2-2; no reliable D call. The CDR3 has 15 amino acids. The V gene lost 4 bases and the J gene lost 3 bases, with 12 bases spanning the gap. Germline assignment: CDR1 WNHNN and CDR2 SYGVQD (reference sequence).

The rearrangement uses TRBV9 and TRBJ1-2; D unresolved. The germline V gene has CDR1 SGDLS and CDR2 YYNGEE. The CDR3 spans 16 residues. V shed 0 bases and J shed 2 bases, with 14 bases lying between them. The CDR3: CASSVDPSSLNYGYTF. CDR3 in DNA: TGTGCCAGCAGCGTAGACCCCTCCTCGCTAAACTATGGCTACACCTTC.

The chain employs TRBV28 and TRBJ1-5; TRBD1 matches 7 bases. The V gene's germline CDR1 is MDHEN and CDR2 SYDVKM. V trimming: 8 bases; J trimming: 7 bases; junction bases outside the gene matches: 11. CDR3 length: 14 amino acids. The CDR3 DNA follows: TGTGCCAGCGGGAACAACAGGGGAGGCCAGCCCCAGCATTTT. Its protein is CASGNNRGGQPQHF.

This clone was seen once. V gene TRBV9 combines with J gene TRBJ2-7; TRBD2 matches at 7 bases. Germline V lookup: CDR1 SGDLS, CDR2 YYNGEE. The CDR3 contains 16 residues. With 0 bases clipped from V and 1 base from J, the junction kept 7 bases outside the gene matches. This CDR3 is CASSVGSGTRSYEQYF. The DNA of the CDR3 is TGTGCCAGCAGCGTAGGAAGCGGGACGCGGTCCTACGAGCAGTACTTC.

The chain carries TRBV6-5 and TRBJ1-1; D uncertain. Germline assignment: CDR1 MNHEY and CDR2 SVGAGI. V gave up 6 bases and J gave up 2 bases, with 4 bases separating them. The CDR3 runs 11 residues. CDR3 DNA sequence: TGTGCCAGCAGCGCTAACACTGAAGCTTTCTTT. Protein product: CASSANTEAFF.

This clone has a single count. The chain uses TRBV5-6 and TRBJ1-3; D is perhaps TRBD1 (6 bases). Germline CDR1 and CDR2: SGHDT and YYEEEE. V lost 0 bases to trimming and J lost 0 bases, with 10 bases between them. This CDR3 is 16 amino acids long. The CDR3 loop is CASSLARTVSGNTIYF. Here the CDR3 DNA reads TGTGCCAGCAGCTTGGCCCGGACAGTCTCTGGAAACACCATATATTTT.

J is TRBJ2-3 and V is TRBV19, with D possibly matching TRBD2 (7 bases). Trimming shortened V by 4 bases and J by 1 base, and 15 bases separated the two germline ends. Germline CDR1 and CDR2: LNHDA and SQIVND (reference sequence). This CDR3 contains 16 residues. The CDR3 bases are TGTGCCAGTAGTACCGGGGGGCAGTTAGGCACAGATACGCAGTATTTT. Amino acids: CASSTGGQLGTDTQYF. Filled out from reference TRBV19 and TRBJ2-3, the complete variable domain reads DGGITQSPKYLFRKEGQNVTLSCEQNLNHDAMYWYRQDPGQGLRLIYYSQIVNDFQKGDIAEGYSVSREKKESFPLTVTSAQKNPTAFYLCASSTGGQLGTDTQYFGPGTRLTVL.

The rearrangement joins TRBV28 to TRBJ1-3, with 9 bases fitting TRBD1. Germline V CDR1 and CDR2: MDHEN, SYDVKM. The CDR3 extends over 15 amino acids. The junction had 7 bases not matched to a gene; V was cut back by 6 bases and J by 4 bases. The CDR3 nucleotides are TGTGCCAGCAGGGGACAGGGACTCTCCGGAAACACCATATATTTT. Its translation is CASRGQGLSGNTIYF.

The CDR3 DNA is TGTGCCAGCAGCCCCCGCCCGCCGGGACTAGCGGGAGAGATGTATGAGCAGTTCTTC. Translating gives CASSPRPPGLAGEMYEQFF. This chain connects TRBV9 to TRBJ2-1; 14 bases match TRBD2. Losses at the gene ends were 4 bases for V and 8 bases for J; bases not matched to a gene: 17. This CDR3 spans 19 amino acids. CDR1 and CDR2 from the germline V gene are SGDLS and YYNGEE.

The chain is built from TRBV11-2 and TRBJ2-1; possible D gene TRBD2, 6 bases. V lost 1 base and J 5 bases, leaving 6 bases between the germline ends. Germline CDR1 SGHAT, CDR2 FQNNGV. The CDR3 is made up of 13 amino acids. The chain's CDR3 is CASSLGTNNEQFF. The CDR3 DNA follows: TGTGCCAGCAGCTTAGGGACTAACAATGAGCAGTTCTTC.

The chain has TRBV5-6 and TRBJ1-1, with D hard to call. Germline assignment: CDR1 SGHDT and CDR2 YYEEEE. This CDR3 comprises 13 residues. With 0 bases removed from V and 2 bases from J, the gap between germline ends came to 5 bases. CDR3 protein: CASSLGFNTEAFF. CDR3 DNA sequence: TGTGCCAGCAGCTTGGGCTTTAACACTGAAGCTTTCTTT.

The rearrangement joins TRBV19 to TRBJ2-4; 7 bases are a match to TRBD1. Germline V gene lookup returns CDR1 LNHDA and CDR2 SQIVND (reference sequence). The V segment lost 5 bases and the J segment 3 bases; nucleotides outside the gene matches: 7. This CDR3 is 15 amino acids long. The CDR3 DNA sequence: TGTGCCAGTAGTCCGACAGGGATCGACAAAAACATTCAGTACTTC. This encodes CASSPTGIDKNIQYF.

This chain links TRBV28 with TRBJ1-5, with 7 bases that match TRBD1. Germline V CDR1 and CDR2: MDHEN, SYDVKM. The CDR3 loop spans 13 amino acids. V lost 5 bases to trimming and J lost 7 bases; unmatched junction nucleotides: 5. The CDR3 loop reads CASSRTGVQPQHF. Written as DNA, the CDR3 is TGTGCCAGCAGTCGCACAGGGGTCCAGCCCCAGCATTTT.

In nucleotides, the CDR3 is TGTGCCAGCAGTTATGACAGCTTCTTGGACATTCAGTACTTC. Protein product: CASSYDSFLDIQYF. J is TRBJ2-4 and V is TRBV6-5; a possible D gene is TRBD1 (5 bases). This CDR3 is 14 amino acids long. CDR1 is MNHEY and CDR2 is SVGAGI in the germline V gene. Trimming removed 3 bases from V and 8 bases from J, with 14 bases in between.

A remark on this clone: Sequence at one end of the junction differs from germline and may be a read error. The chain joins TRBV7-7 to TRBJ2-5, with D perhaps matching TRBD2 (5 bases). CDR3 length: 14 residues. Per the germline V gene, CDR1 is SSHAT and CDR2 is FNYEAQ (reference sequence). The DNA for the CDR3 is TGTGCTAGCAGCTTAGCAGCGGACCAAGAGACCCAGTACTTC. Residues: CASSLAADQETQYF.

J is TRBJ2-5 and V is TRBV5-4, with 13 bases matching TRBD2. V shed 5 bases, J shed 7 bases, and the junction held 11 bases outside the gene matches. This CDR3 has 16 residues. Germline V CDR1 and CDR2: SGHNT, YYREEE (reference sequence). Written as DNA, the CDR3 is TGTGCCAGCAGAGAGGGACTAGCGGGAACAACAGGGACCCAGTACTTC. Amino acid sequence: CASREGLAGTTGTQYF.

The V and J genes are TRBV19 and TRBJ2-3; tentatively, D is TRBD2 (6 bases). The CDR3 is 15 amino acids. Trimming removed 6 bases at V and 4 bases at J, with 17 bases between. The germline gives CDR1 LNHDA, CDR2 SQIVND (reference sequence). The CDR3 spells CASRPQGGVPDTQYF. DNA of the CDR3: TGTGCCAGTAGGCCCCAGGGAGGAGTACCAGATACGCAGTATTTT. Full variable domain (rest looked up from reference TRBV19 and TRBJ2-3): DGGITQSPKYLFRKEGQNVTLSCEQNLNHDAMYWYRQDPGQGLRLIYYSQIVNDFQKGDIAEGYSVSREKKESFPLTVTSAQKNPTAFYLCASRPQGGVPDTQYFGPGTRLTVL.

The CDR3 nucleotides are TGTGCCAGCGGCAGTCAGGGGGACGTTCGGGAGCTGTTTTTT. Protein sequence: CASGSQGDVRELFF. This sequence joins TRBV6-5 and TRBJ2-2, with 7 bases fitting TRBD1. In germline, CDR1 is MNHEY, CDR2 SVGAGI. The CDR3 is made up of 14 amino acids. The ends lost 8 bases at V and 9 bases at J; junction bases unmatched: 12.

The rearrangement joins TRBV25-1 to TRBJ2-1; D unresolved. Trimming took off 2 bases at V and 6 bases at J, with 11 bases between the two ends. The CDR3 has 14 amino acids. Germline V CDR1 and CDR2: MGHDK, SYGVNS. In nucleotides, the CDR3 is TGTGCCAGCAGTGAACCTAGTTCTACCAATGAGCAGTTCTTC. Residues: CASSEPSSTNEQFF.